These T cell receptor beta chains were read from a single sample in a study of cytomegalovirus exposure and HLA in healthy donors. This table comes from immunoSEQ multiplex PCR, and its TCRdb copy is limited to in-frame clones, with some not included. The table shows about 240,000 clones, with around 80% occurring only once. The material sequenced was PBMCs. The origin of the receptors is a woman aged 55-70 years in good health and CMV-seropositive. CDR3s leave out the opening cysteine and the closing phenylalanine or tryptophan.

j_gene: TRBJ2-3; v_gene: TRBV18; CDR3aa: ASSATAGDTDTQY
j_gene: TRBJ2-1; v_gene: TRBV4-1; CDR3aa: ASSQGGVSREQF
j_gene: TRBJ1-3; v_gene: TRBV19; CDR3aa: ASSETGSGNTIY
j_gene: TRBJ2-5; v_gene: TRBV10-1; CDR3aa: ARESPSGRETQY
j_gene: TRBJ2-2; v_gene: TRBV7-9; CDR3aa: ASSTTSGRLVYTGELF
j_gene: TRBJ2-5; v_gene: TRBV5-1; CDR3aa: ASSPEGAEETQY
j_gene: TRBJ2-7; v_gene: TRBV7-9; CDR3aa: ASSLANSYEQY
j_gene: TRBJ2-6; v_gene: TRBV19; CDR3aa: ASSIRFLSGANVLT
j_gene: TRBJ2-1; v_gene: TRBV19; CDR3aa: ASTSLSSGPGNEQF
j_gene: TRBJ1-2; v_gene: TRBV19; CDR3aa: ASSKQGVYGYT
j_gene: TRBJ2-1; v_gene: TRBV19; CDR3aa: ASSKSGVGYEQF
j_gene: TRBJ2-7; v_gene: TRBV9; CDR3aa: ASSVAGDAHYEQY
j_gene: TRBJ1-1; v_gene: TRBV10-2; CDR3aa: ASSEFRAEAF
j_gene: TRBJ1-5; v_gene: TRBV5-8; CDR3aa: ASSPSTGYQPQH
j_gene: TRBJ2-2; v_gene: TRBV18; CDR3aa: ASSPLGTSGSNTGELF
j_gene: TRBJ1-4; v_gene: TRBV7-9; CDR3aa: ASSLGQETTNEKLF
j_gene: TRBJ1-5; v_gene: TRBV19; CDR3aa: ASSITGGPNNQPQH
j_gene: TRBJ2-1; v_gene: TRBV4-2; CDR3aa: ASSQGTRSHEQF
j_gene: TRBJ2-3; v_gene: TRBV9; CDR3aa: ASSPTPSGTDTQY
j_gene: TRBJ1-2; v_gene: TRBV5-4; CDR3aa: ASSLMGAGYT
j_gene: TRBJ2-5; v_gene: TRBV27; CDR3aa: ASRRQPDETQY
j_gene: TRBJ2-1; v_gene: TRBV11-2; CDR3aa: ASSSEGLAGRNEQF
j_gene: TRBJ2-5; v_gene: TRBV6-5; CDR3aa: ATAERGYKETQY
j_gene: TRBJ1-3; v_gene: TRBV9; CDR3aa: ASSAIPGQGKNTIY
j_gene: TRBJ2-1; v_gene: TRBV6-4; CDR3aa: ASSEAEYNEQF
j_gene: TRBJ2-7; v_gene: TRBV5-4; CDR3aa: ASSHFGGRSSYEQY
j_gene: TRBJ2-1; v_gene: TRBV5-4; CDR3aa: ASSLGGYPYNEQF
j_gene: TRBJ2-7; v_gene: TRBV11-3; CDR3aa: ASSPGEAGYEQY
j_gene: TRBJ1-2; v_gene: TRBV10-3; CDR3aa: AISPGQLNYGYT
j_gene: TRBJ2-4; v_gene: TRBV27; CDR3aa: ASSFSSRENIQY
j_gene: TRBJ2-1; v_gene: TRBV27; CDR3aa: ASSFHLAGPRGYNEQF
j_gene: TRBJ2-7; v_gene: TRBV6-5; CDR3aa: ASSVQGASYEQY
j_gene: TRBJ2-3; v_gene: TRBV9; CDR3aa: ASSTGLADTQY
j_gene: TRBJ2-7; v_gene: TRBV6-1; CDR3aa: ASSGDFSREQY
j_gene: TRBJ1-1; v_gene: TRBV6-1; CDR3aa: ASIAWGNTEAF
j_gene: TRBJ2-2; v_gene: TRBV14; CDR3aa: ASSQGGRNTGELF